The 28 T cell receptor beta chains given below trace back to one sample, sequenced in a study of cytomegalovirus exposure and HLA in healthy donors. In the PCR, 60 Vbeta and 13 Jbeta primers were used. Libraries were prepared by immunoSEQ multiplex PCR; TCRdb keeps only in-frame clonotypes and omits some of them. In the table there are fewer than 200,000 clones, 65% to 85% of which are singletons. Sequenced material: PBMCs. The receptors here all came from a man aged 60 to 69 in good health and CMV-seronegative.

This chain joins TRBV29-1 and TRBJ1-1; 7 bases map to TRBD1. The CDR3 is 12 residues long. V lost 4 bases to trimming and J lost 6 bases; unmatched junction nucleotides: 5. Germline assignment: CDR1 SQVTM and CDR2 ANQGSEA. CDR3 DNA sequence: TGCAGCGTTGCCGAGGGGGCCGCTGAAGCTTTCTTT. Protein sequence: CSVAEGAAEAFF.

The chain has TRBV9 and TRBJ2-2, with TRBD1 as a possible D gene (5 bases). V lost 4 bases, J lost 3 bases, and 10 bases lay in between. CDR1 and CDR2 (germline): SGDLS, YYNGEE. The CDR3 spans 14 residues. Written as DNA, the CDR3 is TGTGCCAGCAGCATAACACAGGACACCGGGGAGCTGTTTTTT. This gives the protein CASSITQDTGELFF.

This clone was counted only a few times. The chain is built from TRBV9 and TRBJ1-2, with D hard to call. The length of the CDR3 is 13 residues. Trimming stripped 0 bases from V and 8 bases from J, with 11 bases between. Per germline, CDR1 SGDLS and CDR2 YYNGEE. CDR3 loop: CASSVVARGGYTF. The CDR3, as DNA: TGTGCCAGCAGCGTAGTCGCGCGGGGAGGCTACACCTTC. Filled out from reference TRBV9 and TRBJ1-2, the complete variable domain reads DSGVTQTPKHLITATGQRVTLRCSPRSGDLSVYWYQQSLDQGLQFLIQYYNGEERAKGNILERFSAQQFPDLHSELNLSSLELGDSALYFCASSVVARGGYTFGSGTRLTVV.

The V and J genes are TRBV9 and TRBJ1-5; perhaps TRBD1 as D (5 bases). The CDR3 loop spans 13 amino acids. V lost 10 bases to trimming and J lost 6 bases, with 17 bases between them. Germline assignment: CDR1 SGDLS and CDR2 YYNGEE. The CDR3 spells CAPGRGGSQPQHF. The CDR3 DNA follows: TGTGCCCCGGGGCGGGGAGGTAGTCAGCCCCAGCATTTT. Full variable domain (rest looked up from reference TRBV9 and TRBJ1-5): DSGVTQTPKHLITATGQRVTLRCSPRSGDLSVYWYQQSLDQGLQFLIQYYNGEERAKGNILERFSAQQFPDLHSELNLSSLELGDSALYFCAPGRGGSQPQHFGDGTRLSIL.

The J gene is TRBJ1-3, the V gene TRBV6-1; no definite D call. CDR1 is MNHNS and CDR2 is SASEGT in the germline V gene. Trimming pared 0 bases from V and 0 bases from J, leaving 6 bases between. The CDR3 consists of 15 residues. CDR3: CASSEARGSGNTIYF. CDR3 DNA sequence: TGTGCCAGCAGTGAAGCCCGAGGCTCTGGAAACACCATATATTTT.

This chain connects TRBV7-9 to TRBJ1-2, with a possible D match to TRBD1 (5 bases). The V gene lost 3 bases and the J gene lost 3 bases, with 17 bases spanning the gap. CDR1 is SEHNR and CDR2 is FQNEAQ in the germline V gene (reference sequence). CDR3 length equals 16 residues. The DNA for the CDR3 is TGTGCCAGCAGCTTGTCCTCTGGCATAGGGGACTATGGCTACACCTTC. It translates to CASSLSSGIGDYGYTF. Supplemented by reference TRBV7-9 and TRBJ1-2, the full variable domain reads DTGVSQNPRHKITKRGQNVTFRCDPISEHNRLYWYRQTLGQGPEFLTYFQNEAQLEKSRLLSDRFSAERPKGSFSTLEIQRTEQGDSAMYLCASSLSSGIGDYGYTFGSGTRLTVV.

The genes are TRBV4-1 and TRBJ1-1; a possible D gene is TRBD1 (5 bases). V lost 3 bases to trimming and J lost 1 base, with 12 bases between them. The CDR3 is 15 residues long. Germline V gene data show CDR1 as MGHRA and CDR2 as YSYEKL. The chain's CDR3 is CASSQGPTGNTEAFF. The CDR3 coding sequence is TGCGCCAGCAGCCAGGGGCCTACAGGGAACACTGAAGCTTTCTTT.

The CDR3 DNA reads as TGTGCCAGCAGACGGACAGCGAGCATGAACACTGAAGCTTTCTTT. This sequence encodes CASRRTASMNTEAFF. The rearrangement uses TRBV6-6 and TRBJ1-1; D possibly corresponds to TRBD1 (6 bases). Trimming removed 6 bases from V and 0 bases from J, with 14 bases in between. CDR3 length equals 15 residues. Germline CDR1 reads MNHNY; CDR2 reads SVGAGI (reference sequence).

The rearrangement joins TRBV4-2 to TRBJ1-3; 7 bases line up with TRBD1. V shed 4 bases and J 1 base; nucleotides not matched to a gene: 10. The CDR3 sequence is 17 residues long. Germline V gene sequence: CDR1 LGHNA, CDR2 YNFKEQ. This CDR3 is CASSPSGQRVSGNTIYF. The CDR3 DNA sequence: TGTGCCAGCAGCCCATCGGGACAGCGAGTTTCTGGAAACACCATATATTTT.

V is TRBV10-3 and J is TRBJ2-1; TRBD2 matches at 8 bases. Looked up from germline, CDR1 is ENHRY and CDR2 is SYGVKD. V trimming: 6 bases; J trimming: 8 bases; junction bases outside the gene matches: 9. CDR3 length: 14 residues. The CDR3 spells CAIRPAGDGDEQFF. The CDR3 nucleotides read TGTGCCATCAGACCAGCGGGAGACGGCGATGAGCAGTTCTTC.

The CDR3 DNA is TGTGCCACCAGCAGAGATCTGGCGGGAGGTGAAAAACTGTTTTTT. It is translated as CATSRDLAGGEKLFF. The rearrangement uses TRBV15 and TRBJ1-4; D ambiguous. Looked up from germline, CDR1 is LNHNV and CDR2 is YYDKDF (reference sequence). The CDR3 has 15 amino acids. V was trimmed by 0 bases and J by 7 bases, leaving 12 bases between them.

This chain uses TRBV5-1 with TRBJ2-3; D might be TRBD1 (6 bases). Germline CDR1 and CDR2: SGHRS and YFSETQ. V shed 7 bases and J shed 2 bases, with 11 bases lying between them. The CDR3 totals 13 residues. The CDR3: CASERGHTDTQYF. The CDR3 coding sequence is TGCGCCAGCGAACGGGGACACACAGATACGCAGTATTTT.

The V call is TRBV5-1, the J call TRBJ2-5; weak D call: TRBD2 (5 bases). This CDR3 has 12 amino acids. With 4 bases removed from V and 2 bases from J, the gap between germline ends came to 6 bases. Germline CDR1 reads SGHRS; CDR2 reads YFSETQ. The CDR3 is CASSPGQETQYF. In DNA, the CDR3 is TGCGCCAGCAGCCCGGGGCAAGAGACCCAGTACTTC.

A few counts support this clone. CDR3 DNA sequence: TGTGCCTGGAGTTTAGGGACAGGGCACCGTGGCTACACCTTC. It is translated as CAWSLGTGHRGYTF. V usage is TRBV30 and J usage is TRBJ1-2, with 9 bases matching TRBD1. V lost 2 bases, J lost 7 bases, and 8 bases stayed unmatched. Germline V gene sequence: CDR1 GTSNPN, CDR2 SVGIG (reference sequence). The CDR3 runs to 14 residues.

This chain joins TRBV7-2 and TRBJ2-7, with 10 bases lining up with TRBD2. This CDR3 has 17 amino acids. Trimming took 1 base from V and 6 from J; bases not matched to a gene: 12. Germline V gene data show CDR1 as SGHTA and CDR2 as FQGNSA. Here the CDR3 reads CASSLEASGSSLSEQYF. DNA for the CDR3: TGTGCCAGCAGCTTAGAGGCTAGCGGGAGTAGTCTCTCCGAGCAGTACTTC.

Only a few counts were recorded for this clone. As DNA, the CDR3 is TGTGCCAGTCGGAGGAGGGGAGATAATGAAAAACTGTTTTTT. Residues: CASRRRGDNEKLFF. The chain joins TRBV19 to TRBJ1-4; maybe TRBD1 (5 bases). Germline-derived CDR1 and CDR2 are LNHDA and SQIVND (reference sequence). With 8 bases removed from V and 4 bases from J, the gap between germline ends came to 14 bases. The length of the CDR3 is 14 residues.

In this sample, this clone turned up a few times. This chain joins TRBV13 and TRBJ2-4; 7 positions agree with TRBD2. V was pared by 6 bases and J by 0 bases, with 11 bases of the junction left unmatched. Germline V CDR1 and CDR2: PRHDT, FYEKMQ (reference sequence). The CDR3 contains 17 residues. The CDR3 DNA is TGTGCCAGCAGGACCTTGAGGGTAGCGGGAGCCAAAAACATTCAGTACTTC. Translation gives CASRTLRVAGAKNIQYF.

This chain uses TRBV7-2 with TRBJ1-5; D gene ambiguous. The germline V gene encodes CDR1 SGHTA and CDR2 FQGNSA. With 1 base removed from V and 0 bases from J, the gap between germline ends came to 7 bases. The CDR3 totals 15 residues. The CDR3 region is CASSLVAASNQPQHF. DNA for the CDR3: TGTGCCAGCAGCTTAGTCGCGGCTAGCAATCAGCCCCAGCATTTT. Full variable domain (remainder filled in from reference TRBV7-2 and TRBJ1-5): GAGVSQSPSNKVTEKGKDVELRCDPISGHTALYWYRQSLGQGLEFLIYFQGNSAPDKSGLPSDRFSAERTGGSVSTLTIQRTQQEDSAVYLCASSLVAASNQPQHFGDGTRLSIL.

The chain is built from TRBV4-3 and TRBJ2-7; TRBD2 matches at 8 bases. The CDR3 runs to 16 residues. Per germline, CDR1 LGHNA and CDR2 YSLEER. V lost 0 bases and J lost 0; bases outside the gene matches: 4. The CDR3 nucleotides are TGCGCCAGCAGCCAAGATCCGAGCGGGAGCTCCTACGAGCAGTACTTC. Amino acids: CASSQDPSGSSYEQYF.

In regard to this clone: Different DNA sequences within this sample yield the same CDR3. The rearrangement links TRBV5-1 to TRBJ2-1; the match to TRBD1 covers 10 bases. Germline lookup yields CDR1 SGHRS and CDR2 YFSETQ. The J segment lost 1 base and the V segment lost 0 bases, leaving 1 base of the junction unmatched. This CDR3 contains 16 residues. The CDR3 loop reads CASSLGTGGSYNEQFF. CDR3 sequence (DNA): TGCGCCAGCAGCTTGGGGACAGGGGGGTCCTACAATGAGCAGTTCTTC.

This chain uses TRBV9 with TRBJ2-6; D might be TRBD1 (6 bases). Germline CDR1 and CDR2: SGDLS and YYNGEE. The CDR3 runs to 16 residues. Trimming stripped 6 bases from V and 4 bases from J, with 17 bases between. The CDR3 region has the DNA TGTGCCAGCATGCACAGGGACGGTGCCGGGGCCAACGTCCTGACTTTC. The encoded protein is CASMHRDGAGANVLTF. The full variable domain, with the rest looked up from reference TRBV9 and TRBJ2-6, is DSGVTQTPKHLITATGQRVTLRCSPRSGDLSVYWYQQSLDQGLQFLIQYYNGEERAKGNILERFSAQQFPDLHSELNLSSLELGDSALYFCASMHRDGAGANVLTFGAGSRLTVL.

The chain is built from TRBV14 and TRBJ2-2; 13 positions agree with TRBD2. The CDR3 covers 19 residues. The germline gives CDR1 SGHDN, CDR2 FVKESK. V shed 2 bases, J shed 6 bases, and the junction held 12 bases outside the gene matches. CDR3 protein: CASSQTLGTSGIWPGELFF. The DNA for the CDR3 is TGTGCCAGCAGCCAAACCCTAGGGACTAGCGGGATATGGCCCGGGGAGCTGTTTTTT.

The genes are TRBV9 and TRBJ2-5, with TRBD1 as a possible D gene (6 bases). Germline V lookup: CDR1 SGDLS, CDR2 YYNGEE. Trimming pared 0 bases from V and 5 bases from J, leaving 11 bases between. The CDR3 is 14 amino acids. CDR3 sequence (DNA): TGTGCCAGCAGCGTAGGGGACAATCGGGAGACCCAGTACTTC. This gives the protein CASSVGDNRETQYF.

The CDR3 DNA reads TGCAGCGTGGTTGGACAGGGGCTGGGGATGAACACTGAAGCTTTCTTT. As protein: CSVVGQGLGMNTEAFF. This chain joins TRBV29-1 and TRBJ1-1, with TRBD1 matching 9 bases. The CDR3 spans 16 residues. The germline CDR1 and CDR2 sequences are SQVTM and ANQGSEA. V was clipped by 6 bases and J by 0 bases; unmatched bases: 11.

A single count supports this clone. V gene TRBV19 combines with J gene TRBJ2-3; 13 positions agree with TRBD2. This CDR3 is 15 amino acids long. Germline CDR1 and CDR2: LNHDA and SQIVND (reference sequence). The J segment lost 4 bases and the V segment lost 6 bases, leaving 4 bases of the junction unmatched. CDR3 sequence reads: CASSATSGRPDTQYF. CDR3 in DNA: TGTGCCAGTAGCGCGACTAGCGGGAGGCCAGATACGCAGTATTTT.

The chain recombines TRBV14 with TRBJ2-1; TRBD1 matches at 7 bases. Trimming removed 5 bases from V and 11 bases from J; junction bases left unmatched: 6. This CDR3 has 12 amino acids. CDR1 and CDR2 (germline): SGHDN, FVKESK. In DNA form, the CDR3 reads TGTGCCAGCAGCGAGACAGGGCATCAGCAGTTCTTC. This codes for CASSETGHQQFF.

The rearrangement links TRBV7-9 to TRBJ1-1; D remains ambiguous. The V gene lost 3 bases and the J gene lost 1 base, with 9 bases spanning the gap. The CDR3 contains 14 residues. From germline, CDR1 is SEHNR and CDR2 FQNEAQ (reference sequence). CDR3 loop: CASSFLGPNTEAFF. The CDR3 DNA reads as TGTGCCAGCAGCTTCCTCGGTCCGAACACTGAAGCTTTCTTT.

The rearrangement joins TRBV5-1 to TRBJ1-6; 9 nucleotides match TRBD1. V was pared by 0 bases and J by 9 bases, with 4 bases of the junction left unmatched. The germline V gene has CDR1 SGHRS and CDR2 YFSETQ. The CDR3 extends over 15 amino acids. The CDR3 region has the DNA TGCGCCAGCAGCTTGGAGGACAGGGGCAGTTCACCCCTCCACTTT. Protein sequence: CASSLEDRGSSPLHF.